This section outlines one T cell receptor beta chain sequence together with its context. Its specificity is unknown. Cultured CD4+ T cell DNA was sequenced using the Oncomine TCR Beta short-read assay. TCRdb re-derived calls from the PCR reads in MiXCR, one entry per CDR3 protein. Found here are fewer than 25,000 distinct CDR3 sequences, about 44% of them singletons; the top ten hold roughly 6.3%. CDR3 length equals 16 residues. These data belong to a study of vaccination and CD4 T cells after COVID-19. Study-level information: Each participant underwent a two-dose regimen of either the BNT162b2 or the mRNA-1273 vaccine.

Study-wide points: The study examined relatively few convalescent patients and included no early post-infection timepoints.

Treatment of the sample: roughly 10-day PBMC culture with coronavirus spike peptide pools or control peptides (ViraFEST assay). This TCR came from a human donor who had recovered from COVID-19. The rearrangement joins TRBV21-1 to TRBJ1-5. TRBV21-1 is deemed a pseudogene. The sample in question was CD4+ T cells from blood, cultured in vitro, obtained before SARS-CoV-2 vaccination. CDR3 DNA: TGTGCCAGCAGCAACCGGGGGACTGGGCGCAATCAGCCCCAGCATTTT. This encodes CASSNRGTGRNQPQHF.